Ten or more counts support the clone carrying this T cell receptor beta chain. Germline V gives CDR1 SGDLS, CDR2 YYNGEE. The V and J ends lost 4 bases and 3 bases respectively, with 14 bases between them. The CDR3 consists of 15 residues. Each CDR3 protein is one row after TCRdb ran MiXCR on the RT-PCR reads. The sample lists about 700,000 distinct CDR3 sequences, over 12% occurring once. The TCR sequence derives from a female donor in good health, serving as a healthy control. The V and J genes are TRBV9 and TRBJ2-1; no definite D call. The sample consisted of memory CD4+ T cells from blood. CDR3 nucleotides: TGTGCCAGCAGCCCCAGTCAGTCCTTCTACAATGAGCAGTTCTTC. It yields the protein CASSPSQSFYNEQFF.